These 24 T cell receptor beta chains share one sample of origin, sequenced in a study of regulatory T cells in long-lasting Graves disease. Arm-PCR with iRepertoire HTBI primers amplified the CDR3 regions for these TCR beta libraries. Via MiXCR, TCRdb re-called the multiplex PCR reads, giving one row per CDR3 protein. Found here are 400,000 to 550,000 distinct CDR3 sequences, 14% to 15% of them singletons; the top ten hold approximately 16%. The time point denotes: newly diagnosed GD, antithyroid drugs for less than 3 months. Making the TCR library involved RNA that had been extracted from PBMCs. The sample was also reused in another study, on T cells in Graves' hyperthyroidism and ophthalmopathy.

The material sequenced was peripheral blood mononuclear cells (PBMCs), taken at new diagnosis, from a patient treated with antithyroid drugs. The receptors come from a woman aged 25 to 39 with Graves disease.

This clonotype was counted ten times or more. The chain joins TRBV12-3 or TRBV12-4 to TRBJ1-5, with D uncertain. V lost 3 bases and J 5 bases, leaving 11 bases between the germline ends. The CDR3 has 14 residues. This CDR3 is CASSLGGSYQPQHF. CDR3 in DNA: TGTGCCAGCAGTTTGGGTGGCAGCTATCAGCCCCAGCATTTT.

This chain joins TRBV7-3 and TRBJ2-3; D is uncertain. The germline gives CDR1 SGHTA, CDR2 FQGTGA. V gave up 1 base and J gave up 3 bases, with 8 bases separating them. The CDR3 is made up of 14 amino acids. The CDR3 reads CASSLSAETDTQYF. In DNA form, the CDR3 reads TGTGCCAGCAGCTTAAGCGCCGAAACAGATACGCAGTATTTT.

This clonotype appeared many times. This chain joins TRBV19 and TRBJ1-1; weak D call: TRBD1 (5 bases). The CDR3 totals 15 residues. Trimming cost V 5 bases and J 0 bases, with 13 bases left between them. Germline loops: CDR1 LNHDA, CDR2 SQIVND (reference sequence). The CDR3 loop reads CASSGRDRMNTEAFF. The CDR3 DNA sequence: TGTGCCAGTAGTGGGAGGGACCGAATGAACACTGAAGCTTTCTTT.

This clonotype was seen repeatedly, ten times or more. V gene TRBV9 combines with J gene TRBJ2-1; 12 bases map to TRBD2. The J segment lost 4 bases and the V segment lost 1 base, leaving 9 bases of the junction unmatched. The germline V gene has CDR1 SGDLS and CDR2 YYNGEE. The CDR3 is 18 amino acids. The CDR3 DNA sequence: TGTGCCAGCAGCGTACACCCAGGGGGACTAGCGGGTTACAATGAGCAGTTCTTC. Translated: CASSVHPGGLAGYNEQFF.

This clonotype was detected only a few times. This chain uses TRBV7-2 with TRBJ2-7, with TRBD2 matching 7 bases. Germline V gene data show CDR1 as SGHTA and CDR2 as FQGNSA. With 4 bases clipped from V and 3 bases from J, the junction kept 6 bases outside the gene matches. The CDR3 has 14 amino acids. CDR3 nucleotide sequence: TGTGCCAGCAGCTCCCGGACTAGTGTCTACGAGCAGTACTTC. It codes for CASSSRTSVYEQYF.

The chain employs TRBV20-1 and TRBJ1-1; D is unclear. Trimming shortened V by 3 bases and J by 8 bases, and 13 bases separated the two germline ends. The CDR3 runs to 12 residues. Germline lookup yields CDR1 DFQATT and CDR2 SNEGSKA (reference sequence). The CDR3 DNA reads as TGCAGTGCTAGTCCAGGCCGTGAGGAAGCTTTCTTT. This codes for CSASPGREEAFF.

This clonotype was counted many times. The chain is built from TRBV28 and TRBJ2-3; 14 nucleotides align to TRBD2. The junction had 9 bases not matched to a gene; V was cut back by 7 bases and J by 6 bases. Germline V gives CDR1 MDHEN, CDR2 SYDVKM. The CDR3 has 16 residues. In nucleotides, the CDR3 is TGTGCCAGCACCCTAGGACTAGCGGGAGGATCGGATACGCAGTATTTT. As protein: CASTLGLAGGSDTQYF.

This sequence joins TRBV6-2 or TRBV6-3 and TRBJ1-3, with 8 nucleotides matching TRBD1. Losses at the gene ends were 5 bases for V and 6 bases for J; bases not matched to a gene: 9. This CDR3 has 15 residues. In germline, CDR1 is MNHEY, CDR2 SVGEGT. CDR3 sequence reads: CASSPLPTGANTIYF. The CDR3 nucleotides read TGTGCCAGCAGTCCCCTGCCGACAGGGGCAAACACCATATATTTT.

This clonotype appeared many times. The chain recombines TRBV2 with TRBJ1-1; tentatively, D is TRBD1 (5 bases). This CDR3 region has 13 residues. CDR1 and CDR2 from the germline V gene are SNHLY and FYNNEI. V gave up 5 bases and J gave up 5 bases, with 12 bases separating them. CDR3 residues: CASSSGPQTEAFF. The CDR3 DNA sequence: TGTGCCAGCAGTTCGGGGCCCCAGACTGAAGCTTTCTTT.

This clonotype was counted at least ten times. The gene calls are TRBV11-2 and TRBJ2-7, with D tentatively TRBD1 (5 bases). V lost 5 bases, J lost 1 base, and 18 bases lay in between. There are 16 residues in the CDR3. Germline assignment: CDR1 SGHAT and CDR2 FQNNGV. CDR3 protein: CASSLSSGYRSYEQYF. The CDR3 DNA reads TGTGCCAGCAGCCTTAGCTCAGGGTACAGATCCTACGAGCAGTACTTC.

V and J are TRBV29-1 and TRBJ2-7, with unresolved D. Germline V lookup: CDR1 SQVTM, CDR2 ANQGSEA. The CDR3 sequence is 11 residues long. Trimming stripped 3 bases from V and 6 bases from J, with 9 bases between. CDR3 amino acids: CSVDQFGEQYF. The DNA for the CDR3 is TGCAGCGTTGATCAGTTCGGCGAGCAGTACTTC.

This clonotype was picked up many times. This chain links TRBV5-4 with TRBJ1-6, with 10 nucleotides matching TRBD1. J lost 10 bases, V lost 0 bases, and 4 bases had no gene match. The germline CDR1 and CDR2 sequences are SGHNT and YYREEE (reference sequence). The CDR3 covers 15 residues. DNA of the CDR3: TGTGCCAGCAGCTTGGGACAGGGGGCGGACTCACCCCTCCACTTT. It yields the protein CASSLGQGADSPLHF.

This clonotype showed up many times. The gene calls are TRBV27 and TRBJ2-7, with 11 nucleotides matching TRBD2. The V gene end was trimmed by 8 bases and the J gene end by 4 bases; junction bases not matched to a gene: 10. Germline V gene data show CDR1 as MNHEY and CDR2 as SMNVEV (reference sequence). This CDR3 is built from 15 residues. CDR3 loop: CASGIAGGPGYEQYF. As DNA, the CDR3 is TGTGCCAGCGGGATAGCGGGAGGGCCGGGGTACGAGCAGTACTTC.

Many counts were recorded for this clonotype. This rearrangement joins TRBV20-1 to TRBJ2-7; D call uncertain. V was pared by 0 bases and J by 2 bases, with 5 bases between. Germline CDR1 DFQATT, CDR2 SNEGSKA (reference sequence). This CDR3 spans 12 amino acids. CDR3 protein: CSARDRAYEQYF. The CDR3 DNA reads TGCAGTGCTAGAGATCGAGCCTACGAGCAGTACTTC.

As regards this clonotype: An end of the junction differs from the germline gene, which may be a read error. The rearrangement links TRBV11-2 to TRBJ2-1; TRBD2 agrees at 10 bases. CDR3 size: 19 residues. Looked up from germline, CDR1 is SGHAT and CDR2 is FQNNGV. CDR3 nucleotide sequence: TGTGCCAGCAGCTTAGCGGGGGCTAGCGGGAGTTTGCTTTACAATGAGCGGTTCTTC. It codes for CASSLAGASGSLLYNERFF.

This clonotype was recorded at least ten times. The genes are TRBV28 and TRBJ2-4; 14 bases agree with TRBD2. V lost 3 bases and J lost 8; bases outside the gene matches: 3. CDR1 and CDR2 (germline): MDHEN, SYDVKM. This CDR3 contains 15 residues. In DNA, the CDR3 is TGTGCCAGCAGTTTTGGGACTAGCGGGAGTTACATTCAGTACTTC. This codes for CASSFGTSGSYIQYF. Full variable domain (remainder filled in from reference TRBV28 and TRBJ2-4): DVKVTQSSRYLVKRTGEKVFLECVQDMDHENMFWYRQDPGLGLRLIYFSYDVKMKEKGDIPEGYSVSREKKERFSLILESASTNQTSMYLCASSFGTSGSYIQYFGAGTRLSVL.

J is TRBJ2-1 and V is TRBV12-3 or TRBV12-4; D is unclear. TRBJ2-5 explains the end of the DNA better; the J call may be wrong. CDR3 length: 15 amino acids. CDR3 nucleotides: TGTGCCAGCAGTCCCCAGAGCCTGGGCTGGGGGACCCAGTACTTC. Translation: CASSPQSLGWGTQYF.

This clonotype was seen ten or more times. The J gene is TRBJ2-1, the V gene TRBV20-1, with 15 bases matching TRBD2. The CDR3 contains 16 residues. Germline V gene lookup returns CDR1 DFQATT and CDR2 SNEGSKA (reference sequence). Trimming at V came to 6 bases and at J to 3 bases, leaving 6 bases not matched to a gene. CDR3 protein: CSADPGLAGGYNEQFF. The CDR3 DNA sequence: TGCAGTGCAGACCCGGGACTAGCGGGAGGCTACAATGAGCAGTTCTTC.

This clonotype appeared many times. The CDR3 reads CASSLALGSGANVLTF. DNA of the CDR3: TGTGCCAGCAGCTTAGCGCTTGGCTCTGGGGCCAACGTCCTGACTTTC. The gene calls are TRBV7-8 and TRBJ2-6; D is unresolved. The V and J ends lost 0 bases and 0 bases respectively, with 6 bases between them. The germline V gene encodes CDR1 SGHVS and CDR2 FQNEAQ. There are 16 residues in the CDR3.

This clonotype was recorded at least ten times. The chain employs TRBV11-2 and TRBJ1-2; 7 bases align to TRBD1. Trimming at V came to 3 bases and at J to 4 bases, leaving 8 bases not matched to a gene. Per the germline V gene, CDR1 is SGHAT and CDR2 is FQNNGV. The CDR3 is made up of 15 amino acids. The CDR3 DNA follows: TGTGCCAGCAGCTTGGGGGACAGAAATCCCTATGGCTACACCTTC. As protein: CASSLGDRNPYGYTF.

V is TRBV5-1 and J is TRBJ2-2; D is possibly TRBD1 (6 bases). This CDR3 has 15 residues. The ends were cut back, 7 bases at V and 5 bases at J, with 18 bases in the middle. In germline, CDR1 is SGHRS, CDR2 YFSETQ. DNA of the CDR3: TGCGCCAGCGAACAGGGCACTCTGGTAACCGGGGAGCTGTTTTTT. Encoded protein: CASEQGTLVTGELFF.

The table lists this clonotype with many counts. This chain connects TRBV2 to TRBJ2-7, with 10 bases identical to TRBD2. The CDR3 covers 15 residues. Unmatched junction bases numbered 8, after V lost 5 bases and J lost 4 bases. Germline CDR1 and CDR2: SNHLY and FYNNEI. In DNA form, the CDR3 reads TGTGCCAGCAGTCGGCCGGGACTAGCGCGGTACGAGCAGTACTTC. Its protein product is CASSRPGLARYEQYF. The whole variable domain, remainder taken from reference TRBV2 and TRBJ2-7, is EPEVTQTPSHQVTQMGQEVILRCVPISNHLYFYWYRQILGQKVEFLVSFYNNEISEKSEIFDDQFSVERPDGSNFTLKIRSTKLEDSAMYFCASSRPGLARYEQYFGPGTRLTVT.

J is TRBJ2-1 and V is TRBV7-9; D is unclear. Trimming removed 3 bases at V and 0 bases at J, with 6 bases between. The CDR3 runs to 14 residues. The germline V gene has CDR1 SEHNR and CDR2 FQNEAQ (reference sequence). The CDR3 sequence: CASSFRSSYNEQFF. The CDR3 DNA sequence: TGTGCCAGCAGCTTCAGAAGCTCCTACAATGAGCAGTTCTTC. Full variable domain (missing parts from reference TRBV7-9 and TRBJ2-1): DTGVSQNPRHKITKRGQNVTFRCDPISEHNRLYWYRQTLGQGPEFLTYFQNEAQLEKSRLLSDRFSAERPKGSFSTLEIQRTEQGDSAMYLCASSFRSSYNEQFFGPGTRLTVL.

This chain links TRBV24-1 with TRBJ2-7; 9 bases are shared with TRBD1. The length of the CDR3 is 16 residues. Germline assignment: CDR1 KGHDR and CDR2 SFDVKD. After removal of 0 bases from V and 7 bases from J, the junction contained 9 bases not matched to a gene. CDR3 bases: TGTGCCACCAGTGATTTGCTAGGGACAGGGAACAATGAGCAGTACTTC. It yields the protein CATSDLLGTGNNEQYF.